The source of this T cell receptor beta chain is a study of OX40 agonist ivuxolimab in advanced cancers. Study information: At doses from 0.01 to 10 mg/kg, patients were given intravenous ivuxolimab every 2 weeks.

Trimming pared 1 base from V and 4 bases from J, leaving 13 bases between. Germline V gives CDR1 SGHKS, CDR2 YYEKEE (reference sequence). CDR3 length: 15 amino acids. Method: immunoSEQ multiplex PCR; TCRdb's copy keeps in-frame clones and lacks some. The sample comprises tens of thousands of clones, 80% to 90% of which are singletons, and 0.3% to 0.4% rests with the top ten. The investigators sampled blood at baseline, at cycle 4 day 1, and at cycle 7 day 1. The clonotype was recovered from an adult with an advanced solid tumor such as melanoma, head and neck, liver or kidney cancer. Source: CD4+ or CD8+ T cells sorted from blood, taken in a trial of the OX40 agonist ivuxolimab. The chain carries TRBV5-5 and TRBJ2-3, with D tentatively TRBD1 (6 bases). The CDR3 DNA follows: TGTGCCAGCAGCTTGCAGGGGCGCGGGTCAGATACGCAGTATTTT. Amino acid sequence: CASSLQGRGSDTQYF.